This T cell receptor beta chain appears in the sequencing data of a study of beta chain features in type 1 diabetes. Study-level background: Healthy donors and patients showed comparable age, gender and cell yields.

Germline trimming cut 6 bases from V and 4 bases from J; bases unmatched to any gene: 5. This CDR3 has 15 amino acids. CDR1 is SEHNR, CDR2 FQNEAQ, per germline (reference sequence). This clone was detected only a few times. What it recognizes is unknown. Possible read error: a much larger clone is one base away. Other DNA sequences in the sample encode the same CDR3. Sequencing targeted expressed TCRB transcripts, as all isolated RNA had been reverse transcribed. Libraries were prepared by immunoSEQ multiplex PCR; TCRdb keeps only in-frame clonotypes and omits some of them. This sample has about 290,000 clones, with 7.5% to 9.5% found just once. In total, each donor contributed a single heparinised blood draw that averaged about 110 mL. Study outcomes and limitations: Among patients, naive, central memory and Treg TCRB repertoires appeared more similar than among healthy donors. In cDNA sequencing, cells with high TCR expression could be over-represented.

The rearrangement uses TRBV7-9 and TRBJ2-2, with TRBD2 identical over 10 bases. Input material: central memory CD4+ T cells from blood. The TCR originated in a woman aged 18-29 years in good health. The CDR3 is CASRKAGGLTGELFF. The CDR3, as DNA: TGTGCCAGCAGAAAAGCGGGGGGGCTCACCGGGGAGCTGTTTTTT. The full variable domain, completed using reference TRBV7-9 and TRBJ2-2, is DTGVSQNPRHKITKRGQNVTFRCDPISEHNRLYWYRQTLGQGPEFLTYFQNEAQLEKSRLLSDRFSAERPKGSFSTLEIQRTEQGDSAMYLCASRKAGGLTGELFFGEGSRLTVL.